This TCR beta chain was retrieved from a study of shared clonotypes between healthy human individuals. For the study at large: The plates for each donor numbered three CD4 naive, three CD4 memory, two CD8 naive and one CD8 memory. General study results and limits: Rarefaction exposed incomplete sorted-subset sequencing despite large depth.

The V and J ends lost 0 bases and 7 bases respectively, with 13 bases between them. The germline V gene has CDR1 LGHNA and CDR2 YSLEER. The CDR3 has 16 amino acids. On this clone: The antigen remains unidentified.

Some clones are missing from TCRdb's copy, which holds only in-frame ones; the method was immunoSEQ multiplex PCR. This sample yields under 2,000,000 clones, of which about 95% are seen a single time; 0.9% to 1.5% belongs to the top ten. Naive CD8 cells lacked CD45RO and underwent positive selection for CCR7, leaving out terminally differentiated effector memory CD45RA+ cells. Every one of the donors was a Caucasian adult that lived in Nashville, Tennessee. This receptor was obtained from a man aged 18 to 30 in good health. Specimen: naive CD8+ T cells sorted from blood. The rearrangement joins TRBV4-3 to TRBJ1-6; weak D call: TRBD1 (5 bases). CDR3 residues: CASSQDGTGKNSPLHF. CDR3 DNA: TGCGCCAGCAGCCAAGATGGGACGGGGAAAAATTCACCCCTCCACTTT.